Below are 22 T cell receptor beta chains sequenced from a single sample in a study of CD8+CD57+ T cells in acquired aplastic anemia. Genomic DNA was employed as the template in profiling TCR beta VDJ and CDR3. Via MiXCR, TCRdb re-called the reads, giving one row per CDR3 protein. The sample has 150,000 or so distinct CDR3 sequences; less than 50% are singletons. An expansion of CD8+CD57+ cells by flow cytometry had been shown in patients chosen for sequencing. The specimen was sorted CD4+, CD8+, or CD8+CD57+ T cells (not recorded which) from PBMCs. The receptors here all came from a human donor with aplastic anemia.

The V call is TRBV5-6, the J call TRBJ2-4, with D perhaps TRBD1 (5 bases). The V and J ends lost 0 bases and 1 base respectively, with 14 bases between them. Germline CDR1 reads SGHDT; CDR2 reads YYEEEE. The CDR3 runs 17 residues. The CDR3 sequence: CASSLGGRQEAKNIQYF. Here the CDR3 DNA reads TGTGCCAGCAGCTTGGGGGGCAGGCAGGAGGCCAAAAACATTCAGTACTTC.

This clonotype was seen more than once but under ten times. The chain uses TRBV29-1 and TRBJ1-2, with D perhaps TRBD1 (5 bases). The V end lost 4 bases, the J end lost 8 bases, and 11 bases lay between the germline ends. The germline V gene encodes CDR1 SQVTM and CDR2 ANQGSEA. The length of the CDR3 is 11 residues. This CDR3 is CSVGIGGGYTF. CDR3 DNA sequence: TGCAGCGTTGGAATCGGGGGGGGCTACACCTTC.

V and J are TRBV29-1 and TRBJ2-7; the match to TRBD1 covers 11 bases. This CDR3 has 13 residues. J lost 2 bases, V lost 5 bases, and 2 bases had no gene match. Germline V CDR1 and CDR2: SQVTM, ANQGSEA. The CDR3 DNA is TGCAGCGTTCGGGGACAGGGGGCCTACGAGCAGTACTTC. Translation gives CSVRGQGAYEQYF.

CDR3 sequence reads: CSARDPAGHYGYTF. The CDR3 nucleotides are TGCAGTGCTAGAGATCCGGCAGGTCACTATGGCTACACCTTC. The V and J genes are TRBV20-1 and TRBJ1-2; D remains ambiguous. CDR1 is DFQATT, CDR2 SNEGSKA, per germline (reference sequence). V gave up 0 bases and J gave up 3 bases, with 11 bases separating them. CDR3 length: 14 amino acids.

The chain combines TRBV20-1 with TRBJ1-6; the match to TRBD1 covers 9 bases. Germline CDR1 DFQATT, CDR2 SNEGSKA (reference sequence). The V gene end was trimmed by 4 bases and the J gene end by 6 bases; junction bases not matched to a gene: 4. The CDR3 loop spans 14 amino acids. CDR3 region: CSAIPGQGNSPLHF. The CDR3 DNA is TGCAGTGCTATTCCGGGACAGGGTAATTCACCCCTCCACTTT.

This sequence joins TRBV29-1 and TRBJ2-1, with 8 positions matching TRBD1. Germline CDR1 reads SQVTM; CDR2 reads ANQGSEA. J was trimmed by 2 bases and V by 8 bases; bases with no gene match: 14. CDR3 length equals 16 residues. The CDR3, as DNA: TGCAGCCCTATCACGGCGGGACAGGAGGCCTACAATGAGCAGTTCTTC. Protein product: CSPITAGQEAYNEQFF.

This clonotype appeared many times. The chain is built from TRBV5-8 and TRBJ1-1, with unresolved D. This CDR3 spans 14 amino acids. From germline, CDR1 is SGHTS and CDR2 YDEGEE. The germline V and J ends were trimmed by 1 base and 2 bases, with 9 bases remaining between them. The CDR3 nucleotides read TGTGCCAGCAGCTTGACGGAAGTTAACACTGAAGCTTTCTTT. Its translation is CASSLTEVNTEAFF.

The rearrangement uses TRBV11-2 and TRBJ2-1; tentative D call: TRBD1 (7 bases). CDR1 and CDR2 from the germline V gene are SGHAT and FQNNGV. Trimming took off 2 bases at V and 7 bases at J, with 21 bases between the two ends. The CDR3 contains 17 residues. This chain's CDR3 is CASSLNPTRTGGNEQFF. The DNA for the CDR3 is TGTGCCAGCAGCTTAAATCCCACAAGGACAGGAGGGAATGAGCAGTTCTTC.

This clonotype was counted ten times or more. The chain links TRBV9 to TRBJ1-4; D not resolved. V was trimmed by 9 bases and J by 4 bases, leaving 16 bases between them. The CDR3 has 14 residues. The germline V gene encodes CDR1 SGDLS and CDR2 YYNGEE. The CDR3: CAKGVSNYNEKLFF. The CDR3 DNA sequence: TGTGCCAAGGGAGTCAGTAACTATAATGAAAAACTGTTTTTT.

The V call is TRBV25-1, the J call TRBJ1-2, with unresolved D. The CDR3 contains 13 residues. The V and J ends lost 5 bases and 8 bases respectively, with 15 bases between them. Germline values: CDR1 MGHDK, CDR2 SYGVNS. The CDR3 protein is CASSLRATEGYTF. DNA of the CDR3: TGTGCCAGCAGTTTAAGGGCCACGGAAGGCTACACCTTC.

The V and J genes are TRBV19 and TRBJ1-2; tentative D call: TRBD1 (5 bases). Deletions cut 5 bases from V and 7 bases from J, with 11 bases between. This CDR3 spans 12 amino acids. Germline V gene sequence: CDR1 LNHDA, CDR2 SQIVND (reference sequence). The CDR3 here is CASSGGALGYTF. CDR3 DNA sequence: TGTGCCAGTAGTGGGGGTGCCCTTGGCTACACCTTC.

In regard to this clonotype: Germline and junction disagree at one end, which may indicate a read error. The chain carries TRBV5-5 and TRBJ2-7; unclear D gene. The CDR3 has 15 residues. In germline, CDR1 is SGHKS, CDR2 YYEKEE (reference sequence). The CDR3 loop is CASGFVPGSDYEQYF. As DNA, the CDR3 is TGTGCCAGCGGCTTTGTTCCGGGCAGTGACTACGAGCAGTACTTC.

The V and J genes are TRBV9 and TRBJ2-1; 13 bases match TRBD2. Germline CDR1 and CDR2: SGDLS and YYNGEE. With V trimmed by 2 bases and J by 8 bases, 13 bases remained unmatched. The CDR3 has 18 residues. CDR3 protein: CASSVTENGLAGADEQFF. In DNA, the CDR3 is TGTGCCAGCAGCGTGACAGAAAATGGACTAGCGGGAGCGGATGAGCAGTTCTTC.

This clonotype was seen at least ten times. The chain links TRBV6-1 to TRBJ2-2; D gene unclear. This CDR3 region has 11 residues. V lost 8 bases and J 6 bases, leaving 7 bases between the germline ends. Germline CDR1 is MNHNS and CDR2 is SASEGT. The CDR3 here is CASRVSGELFF. CDR3 DNA sequence: TGTGCCAGCCGCGTGTCCGGGGAGCTGTTTTTT.

About this clonotype itself: At one end the junction does not follow the germline gene, possibly because of a read error. This chain joins TRBV25-1 and TRBJ2-7; 8 bases agree with TRBD1. Germline V gene lookup returns CDR1 MGHDK and CDR2 SYGVNS. This CDR3 has 14 amino acids. Here the CDR3 DNA reads TGTGCCAGCAGTCCCCGGACAGGGAACGGGGAGCTGTACTTC. It translates to CASSPRTGNGELYF.

The gene calls are TRBV5-1 and TRBJ2-7; 13 nucleotides agree with TRBD2. Trimming cost V 4 bases and J 7 bases; bases outside gene matches: 5. This CDR3 comprises 14 residues. Germline CDR1 reads SGHRS; CDR2 reads YFSETQ. CDR3 DNA: TGCGCCAGCAGCATAGGGACTAGCGGGAATGAGCAGTACGTC. Its translation is CASSIGTSGNEQYV.

This clonotype is medium-sized in the sample. The V and J genes are TRBV6-1 and TRBJ1-1, with 7 bases that match TRBD1. Trimming cost V 1 base and J 3 bases; bases outside gene matches: 2. CDR1 and CDR2 from the germline V gene are MNHNS and SASEGT. This CDR3 contains 14 residues. The CDR3 spells CASSEDRGDTEAFF. The CDR3 coding sequence is TGTGCCAGCAGTGAAGACAGGGGCGACACTGAAGCTTTCTTT.

This clonotype was counted at least ten times. The V and J genes are TRBV3-1 and TRBJ2-6, with D tentatively TRBD1 (5 bases). Germline CDR1 reads LGHDT; CDR2 reads YNNKEL (reference sequence). Trimming left V 3 bases short and J 0 bases short, with 9 bases between. The CDR3 has 16 amino acids. The CDR3 coding sequence is TGTGCCAGCAGCCACGGACACTACTCTGGGGCCAACGTCCTGACTTTC. This gives the protein CASSHGHYSGANVLTF.

A few counts support this clonotype. This chain uses TRBV29-1 with TRBJ2-7; the match to TRBD2 covers 8 bases. Germline V CDR1 and CDR2: SQVTM, ANQGSEA. The CDR3 runs to 11 residues. V lost 7 bases to trimming and J lost 4 bases; unmatched junction nucleotides: 3. The CDR3 reads CSGRGGYEQYF. The DNA of the CDR3 is TGCAGCGGACGGGGGGGGTACGAGCAGTACTTC.

This clonotype was counted many times. The chain combines TRBV4-3 with TRBJ1-1, with D possibly matching TRBD1 (5 bases). CDR1 is LGHNA, CDR2 YSLEER, per germline. The CDR3 is 14 amino acids. Trimming shortened V by 2 bases and J by 4 bases, and 11 bases separated the two germline ends. The CDR3 nucleotides read TGCGCCAGCAGCCAAAGCACAGGCTTCACTGAAGCTTTCTTT. Its protein product is CASSQSTGFTEAFF.

The V call is TRBV2, the J call TRBJ2-7; 9 bases align to TRBD1. Trimming cost V 6 bases and J 6 bases; bases outside gene matches: 6. Germline V gene lookup returns CDR1 SNHLY and CDR2 FYNNEI. There are 13 residues in the CDR3. CDR3: CASSSGQGGEQYF. The CDR3 coding sequence is TGTGCCAGCAGCTCGGGACAGGGTGGCGAGCAGTACTTC.

There are many counts of this clonotype. The rearrangement joins TRBV19 to TRBJ2-2; weak D call: TRBD2 (6 bases). Looked up from germline, CDR1 is LNHDA and CDR2 is SQIVND (reference sequence). The CDR3 runs 14 residues. Trimming shortened V by 9 bases and J by 2 bases, and 13 bases separated the two germline ends. DNA for the CDR3: TGTGCCAGCGCGGGGCAGGGCAACACCGGGGAGCTGTTTTTT. Amino acids: CASAGQGNTGELFF. Full variable domain (outside the CDR3, taken from reference TRBV19 and TRBJ2-2): DGGITQSPKYLFRKEGQNVTLSCEQNLNHDAMYWYRQDPGQGLRLIYYSQIVNDFQKGDIAEGYSVSREKKESFPLTVTSAQKNPTAFYLCASAGQGNTGELFFGEGSRLTVL.